The rows below give T cell receptor beta chains drawn from one sample of a study of blood T cell repertoires in COVID-19. Some clones are missing from TCRdb's copy, which holds only in-frame ones; the method was immunoSEQ multiplex PCR. The profile shows 100,000 to 150,000 clones, over 75% of them singletons. Sequenced material: peripheral blood. The receptors originated from an elderly woman with acute or convalescent COVID-19. The CDR3 runs from the conserved cysteine through the conserved F or W. A D gene is named only where the DNA matches it firmly. Some rows have no size entry. The others give once, few or many, or a class for an expanded clone.

.	TRBJ2-2	TRBV19	TRBD1	CASSITGQGTGELFF	TGTGCCAGTAGTATAACAGGACAGGGAACCGGGGAGCTGTTTTTT
.	TRBJ2-1	TRBV7-3	.	CASSQDSYNEQFF	TGTGCCAGCAGCCAAGACAGTTACAATGAGCAGTTCTTC
.	TRBJ2-7	TRBV18	.	CASSPPKGGSYEQYF	TGTGCCAGCTCACCACCGAAGGGGGGGTCCTACGAGCAGTACTTC
.	TRBJ1-2	TRBV7-3	TRBD1	CASSPYGDRLEYTF	TGTGCCAGCAGCCCCTACGGGGACAGGCTGGAGTACACCTTC
few	TRBJ2-1	TRBV6-5	TRBD2	CASSYHSGRADEQFF	TGTGCCAGCAGTTACCATAGCGGGAGGGCCGATGAGCAGTTCTTC
.	TRBJ2-3	TRBV7-9	TRBD2	CASSLGGGATDTQYF	TGTGCCAGCAGCCTCGGCGGGGGGGCCACAGATACGCAGTATTTT
.	TRBJ1-2	TRBV7-2	.	CASTRAGDYGYTF	TGTGCCAGCACGAGGGCAGGGGACTATGGCTACACCTTC
.	TRBJ2-6	TRBV19	TRBD1	CASSSQTGSGANVLTF	TGTGCCAGTAGTTCCCAGACAGGGAGCGGGGCCAACGTCCTGACTTTC
.	TRBJ1-2	TRBV19	TRBD1	CASRIRGNYGYTF	TGTGCCAGTAGAATCAGGGGGAACTATGGCTACACCTTC
.	TRBJ1-2	TRBV6-5	.	CASSYDSGYGYTF	TGTGCCAGCAGTTACGACTCGGGCTATGGCTACACCTTC
.	TRBJ2-5	TRBV5-1	TRBD1	CASSLQTGDETQYF	TGCGCCAGCAGCTTGCAGACAGGGGACGAGACCCAGTACTTC
.	TRBJ2-7	TRBV18	.	CASSPARTDHRYEQYF	TGTGCCAGCTCACCGGCGAGGACAGACCACAGATACGAGCAGTACTTC
.	TRBJ2-2	TRBV7-9	TRBD2	CASTGGMALNTGELFF	TGTGCCAGTACGGGGGGGATGGCCTTGAACACCGGGGAGCTGTTTTTT
.	TRBJ2-2	TRBV4-1	TRBD1	CASSQRQGISTGELFF	TGCGCCAGCAGCCAACGACAGGGAATTAGCACCGGGGAGCTGTTTTTT